This section outlines one TCR beta chain sequence together with its context. As yet, its antigen is unknown. The source of the sample is a study of T cell responses to AZD1222 COVID-19 vaccine. Study results and limitations: The sample set comprised mostly white British donors with more females, and clonal diversity was possibly underestimated. Of spike-specific TCRs, nearly half reportedly target regions left unmutated in variants. Baseline seropositivity occurred in only six AZD1222 recipients.

V dropped 6 bases and J dropped 7; count of bases not matched to a gene: 6. The germline CDR1 and CDR2 sequences are MNHEY and SVGAGI. This CDR3 spans 14 amino acids. Clones were sequenced by immunoSEQ multiplex PCR, and TCRdb holds only the in-frame ones, with some missing. The sample lists more than 140,000 clones; more than 70% were seen once. The receptor's source is an adult in good health. V gene TRBV6-5 combines with J gene TRBJ1-6, with 7 bases that match TRBD1. The sequenced sample was peripheral blood, obtained on day 0 of AZD1222 vaccination. The CDR3 region has the DNA TGTGCCAGCAGCTCTGCAGGGGGAAATTCACCCCTCCACTTT. Its protein is CASSSAGGNSPLHF.